This T cell receptor beta chain was recorded in a study of blood T cells in healthy people across ages. The sample holds a few counts of this clonotype. PCR was performed a second time for 7 to 11 cycles using a sample-barcoded 5' primer and a J-beta primer mix. TCRdb reprocessed the 5' RACE reads via MiXCR and lists one record per CDR3 protein. This sample has about 1.5 million distinct CDR3 sequences, with around 40% found just once. V was clipped by 6 bases and J by 3 bases; unmatched bases: 8. From germline, CDR1 is SGHTA and CDR2 FQGNSA. CDR3 size: 14 residues. The chain has TRBV7-2 and TRBJ2-7; 7 bases are a match to TRBD1. Sequencing was performed on blood. The clonotype comes from a woman aged 18-29 years in good health. CDR3 loop: CASRPTGSNYEQYF. In nucleotides, the CDR3 is TGTGCCAGCAGGCCGACAGGGAGTAACTACGAGCAGTACTTC.